The rows below give T cell receptor beta chains drawn from one sample of a study of OX40 agonist ivuxolimab in advanced cancers. Assay: immunoSEQ multiplex PCR; the TCRdb copy retains only in-frame clones and omits some. The repertoire holds around 79,000 clones, with 80% to 95% as singletons. This sample comprised CD4+ or CD8+ T cells sorted from blood, obtained in a trial of the OX40 agonist ivuxolimab. The receptors originated from an adult with an advanced solid tumor such as melanoma, head and neck, liver or kidney cancer. Both conserved end residues are part of each CDR3. The D gene is left open where the match is weak. Part of the rows lack a size; the others show once, few, many or a class for expanded clones.

>TRBJ2-5|16|TRBV5-6|-|TRBD1
CASSPTGQGGRETQYF
TGTGCCAGCAGCCCAACCGGACAGGGCGGAAGAGAGACCCAGTACTTC
>TRBJ2-7|15|TRBV15|once|-
CATSRDRGNPYEQYF
TGTGCCACCAGCAGAGATCGGGGAAACCCTTACGAGCAGTACTTC
>TRBJ2-7|14|TRBV7-9|once|-
CASSDGQGKRVQYF
TGTGCCAGCAGCGACGGGCAGGGGAAAAGAGTGCAGTACTTC
>TRBJ2-1|17|TRBV13|-|-
CASSLGLRDGMYNEQFF
TGTGCCAGCAGCTTAGGGCTTCGGGACGGCATGTACAATGAGCAGTTCTTC
>TRBJ2-5|14|TRBV7-2|-|TRBD1
CASTSRTGWETQYF
TGTGCCAGCACCTCGCGGACAGGGTGGGAGACCCAGTACTTC
>TRBJ1-1|15|TRBV7-2|-|-
CASSLVTGPGTEAFF
TGTGCCAGCAGCTTAGTTACAGGTCCTGGAACTGAAGCTTTCTTT
>TRBJ2-2|15|TRBV13|-|TRBD2
CASPTSGRMSGELFF
TGTGCCAGCCCAACTAGCGGGAGGATGAGCGGGGAGCTGTTTTTT
>TRBJ2-2|15|TRBV15|-|-
CATSRETGNTGELFF
TGTGCCACCAGCAGAGAGACAGGGAACACCGGGGAGCTGTTTTTT
>TRBJ2-5|15|TRBV21-1|-|-
CASRSRLAGQETQYF
TGTGCCAGCAGGTCGAGACTAGCGGGGCAAGAGACCCAGTACTTC
>TRBJ2-3|17|TRBV4-1|-|TRBD1
CASSQEDRGRLEDTQYF
TGCGCCAGCAGCCAGGAGGACAGGGGCCGCCTGGAGGATACGCAGTATTTT
>TRBJ2-1|16|TRBV7-3|-|-
CASSLTGGYSYNEQFF
TGTGCCAGCAGCTTAACGGGGGGCTATTCCTACAATGAGCAGTTCTTC